A single sample gave rise to the 32 T cell receptor beta chains below, sequenced in a study of control samples from healthy donors and cancer patients. Only in-frame clones appear in the TCRdb table, and some are missing; sequencing was by immunoSEQ multiplex PCR. The data contain more than 95,000 clones, approximately 89% of them singletons. The sample comprised blood. The receptors here all came from a man aged 55 to 70 in good health.

The chain has TRBV5-1 and TRBJ1-5; no definite D call. V dropped 0 bases and J dropped 0 bases, with 7 bases sitting between them. CDR1 and CDR2 (germline): SGHRS, YFSETQ. The CDR3 length is 15 residues. The CDR3 loop reads CASSLGGFSNQPQHF. The CDR3 DNA follows: TGCGCCAGCAGCTTGGGGGGATTTAGCAATCAGCCCCAGCATTTT.

This clone appeared a single time. This chain connects TRBV9 to TRBJ1-2; maybe TRBD1 (5 bases). This CDR3 has 13 amino acids. Germline lookup yields CDR1 SGDLS and CDR2 YYNGEE. V was cut by 5 bases and J by 8 bases, with 16 bases left in between. In DNA form, the CDR3 reads TGTGCCAGCAGTAAACAGGATTTTAAGGGCTACACCTTC. Translating gives CASSKQDFKGYTF.

The chain combines TRBV19 with TRBJ1-6, with TRBD1 as a possible D gene (6 bases). The CDR3 length is 16 residues. CDR1 is LNHDA, CDR2 SQIVND, per germline (reference sequence). With 6 bases removed from V and 10 bases from J, the gap between germline ends came to 22 bases. CDR3 protein: CASSPRGGIGGSPLHF. The CDR3 region has the DNA TGTGCCAGTAGCCCTAGGGGGGGAATAGGAGGATCACCCCTCCACTTT. The full variable domain, completed using reference TRBV19 and TRBJ1-6, is DGGITQSPKYLFRKEGQNVTLSCEQNLNHDAMYWYRQDPGQGLRLIYYSQIVNDFQKGDIAEGYSVSREKKESFPLTVTSAQKNPTAFYLCASSPRGGIGGSPLHFGNGTRLTVT.

This chain links TRBV5-6 with TRBJ1-2; the D is unclear. Germline assignment: CDR1 SGHDT and CDR2 YYEEEE. The CDR3 contains 12 residues. The V gene lost 3 bases and the J gene lost 4 bases, with 7 bases spanning the gap. In DNA form, the CDR3 reads TGTGCCAGCAGCTCATTGACCTATGGCTACACCTTC. Protein product: CASSSLTYGYTF. Variable domain in full (rest from reference TRBV5-6 and TRBJ1-2): DAGVTQSPTHLIKTRGQQVTLRCSPKSGHDTVSWYQQALGQGPQFIFQYYEEEERQRGNFPDRFSGHQFPNYSSELNVNALLLGDSALYLCASSSLTYGYTFGSGTRLTVV.

The V and J genes are TRBV3-1 (or the pseudogene TRBV3-2) and TRBJ2-7, with 8 bases lining up with TRBD1. V lost 1 base, J lost 9 bases, and 8 bases stayed unmatched. Per the germline V gene, CDR1 is LGHDT and CDR2 is YNNKEL (reference sequence). The CDR3 extends over 14 amino acids. The CDR3 loop reads CASSQGSRGPRQYF. The CDR3 DNA is TGTGCCAGCAGCCAAGGCTCCAGGGGGCCCCGGCAGTACTTC.

Only a few counts were recorded for this clone. V is TRBV7-8 and J is TRBJ1-3; D remains unclear. V lost 6 bases and J lost 4, with 16 bases in between. The CDR3 extends over 15 amino acids. Germline values: CDR1 SGHVS, CDR2 FQNEAQ. The DNA of the CDR3 is TGTGCCAGCAGTCTAGAAGGAGGGCCCGGAAACACCATATATTTT. Translation gives CASSLEGGPGNTIYF.

CDR3 region: CASSQYLGIGDEQFF. The CDR3 DNA reads TGTGCCAGCAGCCAATACCTGGGGATAGGAGATGAGCAGTTCTTC. The V call is TRBV14, the J call TRBJ2-1; no reliable D call. CDR1 is SGHDN and CDR2 is FVKESK in the germline V gene. The CDR3 runs to 15 residues. Deletions cut 2 bases from V and 8 bases from J, with 16 bases between.

In this sample, this clone turned up once. The chain employs TRBV19 and TRBJ1-6; D may be TRBD1 (6 bases). Trimming left V 5 bases short and J 5 bases short, with 10 bases between. This CDR3 has 14 residues. Looked up from germline, CDR1 is LNHDA and CDR2 is SQIVND (reference sequence). CDR3 sequence (DNA): TGTGCCAGTAGTGGACAGTTTCATAATTCACCCCTCCACTTT. It is translated as CASSGQFHNSPLHF. The full variable domain, completed using reference TRBV19 and TRBJ1-6, is DGGITQSPKYLFRKEGQNVTLSCEQNLNHDAMYWYRQDPGQGLRLIYYSQIVNDFQKGDIAEGYSVSREKKESFPLTVTSAQKNPTAFYLCASSGQFHNSPLHFGNGTRLTVT.

This clone was seen only once. V usage is TRBV6-5 and J usage is TRBJ1-4; 10 bases fit TRBD1. Trimming removed 6 bases from V and 7 bases from J; junction bases left unmatched: 5. The V gene's germline CDR1 is MNHEY and CDR2 SVGAGI. The CDR3 contains 14 residues. The CDR3 sequence is CASSRQGAGEKLFF. DNA for the CDR3: TGTGCCAGCAGCAGACAGGGGGCGGGTGAAAAACTGTTTTTT.

V gene TRBV3-1 (or the pseudogene TRBV3-2) combines with J gene TRBJ2-5; 10 nucleotides agree with TRBD2. The CDR3 runs to 16 residues. V dropped 3 bases and J dropped 4; count of bases not matched to a gene: 8. CDR1 and CDR2 from the germline V gene are LGHDT and YNNKEL (reference sequence). CDR3 residues: CASSQNPAGGRETQYF. The CDR3 DNA reads TGTGCCAGCAGCCAGAACCCAGCGGGGGGGCGAGAGACCCAGTACTTC.

J is TRBJ1-5 and V is TRBV27, with D unclear. Germline CDR1 and CDR2: MNHEY and SMNVEV (reference sequence). Between the trimmed V and J ends, which lost 1 base and 2 bases, there was a span of 9 bases. The CDR3 runs to 15 residues. The CDR3: CASSLYSGGNQPQHF. The CDR3 region has the DNA TGTGCCAGCAGTTTATACAGTGGAGGCAATCAGCCCCAGCATTTT.

The chain combines TRBV6-2 or TRBV6-3 with TRBJ2-5; tentative D call: TRBD2 (6 bases). V gave up 2 bases and J gave up 2 bases, with 12 bases separating them. CDR1 and CDR2 from the germline V gene are MNHEY and SVGEGT. The CDR3 loop spans 15 amino acids. CDR3: CASSYGGTLQETQYF. CDR3 sequence (DNA): TGTGCCAGCAGTTACGGGGGGACTCTACAAGAGACCCAGTACTTC.

This chain links TRBV19 with TRBJ2-3; 10 bases map to TRBD2. The CDR3 covers 15 residues. Trimming took 2 bases from V and 1 from J; bases not matched to a gene: 0. The germline gives CDR1 LNHDA, CDR2 SQIVND (reference sequence). CDR3 sequence reads: CASSILAGGTDTQYF. The CDR3 bases are TGTGCCAGTAGTATACTAGCGGGGGGCACAGATACGCAGTATTTT. The variable domain in full, completed from reference TRBV19 and TRBJ2-3, reads DGGITQSPKYLFRKEGQNVTLSCEQNLNHDAMYWYRQDPGQGLRLIYYSQIVNDFQKGDIAEGYSVSREKKESFPLTVTSAQKNPTAFYLCASSILAGGTDTQYFGPGTRLTVL.

The chain links TRBV30 to TRBJ1-5, with 7 bases aligning to TRBD1. This CDR3 has 16 amino acids. The germline V gene encodes CDR1 GTSNPN and CDR2 SVGIG (reference sequence). J gave up 6 bases and V 4 bases, and 15 bases lay outside the gene matches. The CDR3 DNA follows: TGTGCCTGGAATCCCCTGGCAGGGGGGAGTAGTCAGCCCCAGCATTTT. This gives the protein CAWNPLAGGSSQPQHF.

The chain has TRBV20-1 and TRBJ1-5; D unclear. Trimming cost V 5 bases and J 7 bases, with 3 bases left between them. Per the germline V gene, CDR1 is DFQATT and CDR2 is SNEGSKA (reference sequence). The CDR3 is 9 amino acids. CDR3 region: CSAGQPQHF. The DNA for the CDR3 is TGCAGTGCTGGACAGCCCCAGCATTTT.

This clone was seen just once. The gene calls are TRBV18 and TRBJ1-1; 8 bases agree with TRBD1. V dropped 2 bases and J dropped 5; count of bases not matched to a gene: 7. This CDR3 is 15 amino acids long. CDR1 KGHSH and CDR2 LQKENI come from the germline V gene. The CDR3 here is CASSPGQGLGTEAFF. The DNA for the CDR3 is TGTGCCAGCTCACCAGGACAGGGTTTGGGTACTGAAGCTTTCTTT.

On this clone itself: This sample also contains other DNA sequences that code for the same CDR3. The V gene is TRBV7-9, the J gene TRBJ2-7; D is unclear. The germline gives CDR1 SEHNR, CDR2 FQNEAQ (reference sequence). V was shortened by 1 base and J by 4 bases, with 5 bases between the two germline ends. The CDR3 runs 12 residues. CDR3 DNA sequence: TGTGCCAGCAGCTTAGTGGGGTACGAGCAGTACTTC. This sequence encodes CASSLVGYEQYF.

CDR3 sequence: CASSLAHNSQYF. CDR3 in DNA: TGTGCCAGCAGTTTAGCCCATAACTCTCAGTACTTC. The chain links TRBV12-3 or TRBV12-4 to TRBJ2-7; no clear D gene. The CDR3 is made up of 12 amino acids. V lost 0 bases to trimming and J lost 10 bases, with 10 bases between them.

V usage is TRBV15 and J usage is TRBJ2-6; D is uncertain. The CDR3 extends over 14 amino acids. Trimming stripped 6 bases from V and 2 bases from J, with 8 bases between. Germline CDR1 LNHNV, CDR2 YYDKDF (reference sequence). CDR3 loop: CATSSLAGANVLTF. DNA for the CDR3: TGTGCCACCAGTAGCTTGGCTGGGGCCAACGTCCTGACTTTC.

The chain employs TRBV19 and TRBJ1-2; TRBD1 is a possible D gene (6 bases). Per the germline V gene, CDR1 is LNHDA and CDR2 is SQIVND (reference sequence). Trimming removed 9 bases at V and 0 bases at J, with 23 bases between. CDR3 length equals 17 residues. For the CDR3, the DNA is TGTGCCAGCCGAGGACTTGGGGACACCGTCTCTAACTATGGCTACACCTTC. Protein product: CASRGLGDTVSNYGYTF.

The chain carries TRBV7-9 and TRBJ2-2; the D is unclear. Trimming shortened V by 7 bases and J by 7 bases, and 13 bases separated the two germline ends. This CDR3 comprises 13 residues. Germline CDR1 SEHNR, CDR2 FQNEAQ (reference sequence). CDR3 coding DNA: TGTGCCAGCATGCTTGGGCAGCTCGGGGAGCTGTTTTTT. Encoded protein: CASMLGQLGELFF.

V is TRBV19 and J is TRBJ1-5, with 7 bases matching TRBD1. The V gene end was trimmed by 1 base and the J gene end by 2 bases; junction bases not matched to a gene: 5. CDR1 is LNHDA and CDR2 is SQIVND in the germline V gene (reference sequence). The CDR3 sequence is 16 residues long. CDR3 sequence: CASSIGSGGGNQPQHF. The DNA for the CDR3 is TGTGCCAGTAGTATAGGCTCAGGGGGAGGCAATCAGCCCCAGCATTTT. The full variable domain, rest sourced from reference TRBV19 and TRBJ1-5, is DGGITQSPKYLFRKEGQNVTLSCEQNLNHDAMYWYRQDPGQGLRLIYYSQIVNDFQKGDIAEGYSVSREKKESFPLTVTSAQKNPTAFYLCASSIGSGGGNQPQHFGDGTRLSIL.

V usage is TRBV12-3 or TRBV12-4 and J usage is TRBJ1-4; no definite D call. V was shortened by 6 bases and J by 8 bases, with 13 bases between the two germline ends. This CDR3 comprises 13 residues. The CDR3, as DNA: TGTGCCAGCAGCGCAGCTCCGGGCGAAAAACTGTTTTTT. As protein: CASSAAPGEKLFF.

The V and J genes are TRBV25-1 and TRBJ1-1; D unclear. The V end lost 4 bases, the J end lost 1 base, and 7 bases lay between the germline ends. The CDR3 length is 13 residues. Germline lookup yields CDR1 MGHDK and CDR2 SYGVNS. The CDR3 here is CASSGAGNTEAFF. The CDR3 nucleotides are TGTGCCAGCAGTGGTGCCGGGAACACTGAAGCTTTCTTT.

The gene calls are TRBV19 and TRBJ1-3, with D possibly matching TRBD1 (5 bases). CDR1 is LNHDA, CDR2 SQIVND, per germline (reference sequence). This CDR3 region has 16 residues. V was shortened by 7 bases and J by 6 bases, with 22 bases between the two germline ends. CDR3 nucleotide sequence: TGTGCCAGTAAGTGGGGGGGGTTTACTAGGGAAAACACCATATATTTT. This sequence encodes CASKWGGFTRENTIYF. Full variable domain (outside the CDR3, taken from reference TRBV19 and TRBJ1-3): DGGITQSPKYLFRKEGQNVTLSCEQNLNHDAMYWYRQDPGQGLRLIYYSQIVNDFQKGDIAEGYSVSREKKESFPLTVTSAQKNPTAFYLCASKWGGFTRENTIYFGEGSWLTVV.

The rearrangement links TRBV7-9 to TRBJ1-3; no firm D call. Trimming removed 5 bases from V and 4 bases from J, with 15 bases in between. Germline CDR1 is SEHNR and CDR2 is FQNEAQ (reference sequence). CDR3 length: 15 amino acids. The CDR3 DNA follows: TGTGCCAGCAGCCGGAGGGAAACCGGGGGAAACACCATATATTTT. Amino acids: CASSRRETGGNTIYF.

The V gene is TRBV25-1, the J gene TRBJ1-2; 9 positions match TRBD1. Trimming at V came to 8 bases and at J to 8 bases, leaving 6 bases not matched to a gene. The CDR3 is 12 residues long. The V gene's germline CDR1 is MGHDK and CDR2 SYGVNS. The CDR3 bases are TGTGCCAGCTCCGGGACAGGGATCGGCTACACCTTC. Protein product: CASSGTGIGYTF.

V usage is TRBV19 and J usage is TRBJ1-5, with D possibly matching TRBD1 (5 bases). The length of the CDR3 is 14 residues. Germline assignment: CDR1 LNHDA and CDR2 SQIVND (reference sequence). The V and J ends lost 4 bases and 7 bases respectively, with 14 bases between them. CDR3 DNA sequence: TGTGCCAGTAGTAGATACAATACAGGCCAGCCCCAGCATTTT. It codes for CASSRYNTGQPQHF.

The rearrangement uses TRBV9 and TRBJ2-2; D not resolved. V lost 1 base and J 0 bases, leaving 4 bases between the germline ends. The CDR3 is 14 amino acids. Germline V gene sequence: CDR1 SGDLS, CDR2 YYNGEE. CDR3 DNA: TGTGCCAGCAGCGTAAGCCCGAACACCGGGGAGCTGTTTTTT. Its translation: CASSVSPNTGELFF.

The chain couples TRBV7-9 to TRBJ1-6; TRBD1 aligns across 10 bases. Germline CDR1 is SEHNR and CDR2 is FQNEAQ (reference sequence). J was trimmed by 5 bases and V by 4 bases; bases with no gene match: 8. The CDR3 length is 17 residues. The CDR3 sequence is CASSSSDRGLNNSPLHF. Here the CDR3 DNA reads TGTGCCAGCAGCTCATCCGACAGGGGGCTGAATAATTCACCCCTCCACTTT.

The rearrangement uses TRBV9 and TRBJ2-1, with unresolved D. The CDR3 covers 15 residues. The germline CDR1 and CDR2 sequences are SGDLS and YYNGEE. Trimming pared 0 bases from V and 4 bases from J, leaving 11 bases between. CDR3 in amino acids: CASSVDDFAYNEQFF. In DNA form, the CDR3 reads TGTGCCAGCAGCGTAGACGACTTCGCTTACAATGAGCAGTTCTTC.

The chain links TRBV5-1 to TRBJ1-1; D is unclear. V was cut by 0 bases and J by 0 bases, with 12 bases left in between. Germline V lookup: CDR1 SGHRS, CDR2 YFSETQ. The CDR3 loop spans 16 amino acids. The CDR3 sequence: CASSLGYGNLNTEAFF. The DNA of the CDR3 is TGCGCCAGCAGCTTGGGATACGGCAACCTGAACACTGAAGCTTTCTTT.